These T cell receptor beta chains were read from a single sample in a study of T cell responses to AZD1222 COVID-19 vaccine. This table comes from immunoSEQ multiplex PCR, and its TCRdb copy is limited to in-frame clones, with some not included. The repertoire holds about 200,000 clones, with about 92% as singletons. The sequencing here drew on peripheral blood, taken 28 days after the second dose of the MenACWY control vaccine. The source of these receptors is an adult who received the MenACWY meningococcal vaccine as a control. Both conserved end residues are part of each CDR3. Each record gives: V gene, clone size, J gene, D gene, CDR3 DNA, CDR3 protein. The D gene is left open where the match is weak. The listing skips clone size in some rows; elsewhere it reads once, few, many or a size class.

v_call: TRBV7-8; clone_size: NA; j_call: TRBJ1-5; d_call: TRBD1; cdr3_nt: TGTGCCAGCAGCCCTGACAGGGGACGTCAGCCCCAGCATTTT; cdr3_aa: CASSPDRGRQPQHF
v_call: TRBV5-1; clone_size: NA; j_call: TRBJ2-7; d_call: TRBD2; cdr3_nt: TGCGCCAGCAGCCCCGGGGGGTCGGGGGGCGAGCAGTACTTC; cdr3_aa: CASSPGGSGGEQYF
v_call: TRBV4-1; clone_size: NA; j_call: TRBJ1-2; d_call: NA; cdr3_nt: TGCGCCAGCAGCCAACGGGAGGGGGGTTACGGCTACACCTTC; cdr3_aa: CASSQREGGYGYTF
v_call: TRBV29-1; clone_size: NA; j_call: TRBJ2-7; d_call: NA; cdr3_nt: TGCAGCGTCGCTCGGGACGGCTACGAGCAGTACTTC; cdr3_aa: CSVARDGYEQYF
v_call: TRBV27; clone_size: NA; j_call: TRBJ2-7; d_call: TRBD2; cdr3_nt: TGTGCCAGCAGTTTATTTTCGACTAGCGGAGAATTCGAGCAGTACTTC; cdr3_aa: CASSLFSTSGEFEQYF
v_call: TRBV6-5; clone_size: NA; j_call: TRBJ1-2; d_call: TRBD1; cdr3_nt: TGTGCCAGCAGTCCTTCCTGGACAGGGGGTTCTAGCTACACCTTC; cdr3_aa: CASSPSWTGGSSYTF
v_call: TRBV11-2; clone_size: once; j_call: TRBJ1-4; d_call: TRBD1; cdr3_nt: TGTGCCAGCAGCTTAGACCGGACAGGGCCGGTTGGGGGCCAACTGTTTTTT; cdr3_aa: CASSLDRTGPVGGQLFF
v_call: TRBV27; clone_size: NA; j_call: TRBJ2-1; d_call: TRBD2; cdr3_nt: TGTGCCAGCAGTTTTGGTAGCGGGAGGAGTAAGGAGCAGTTCTTC; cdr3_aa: CASSFGSGRSKEQFF
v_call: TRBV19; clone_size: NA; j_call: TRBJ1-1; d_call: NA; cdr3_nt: TGTGCCACTTCCCCGGGTCATGGTGAAGCTTTCTTT; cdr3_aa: CATSPGHGEAFF
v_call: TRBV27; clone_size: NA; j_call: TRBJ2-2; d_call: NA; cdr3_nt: TGTGCCAGCAGTGTGGACGGGAACACCGGGGAGCTGTTTTTT; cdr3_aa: CASSVDGNTGELFF
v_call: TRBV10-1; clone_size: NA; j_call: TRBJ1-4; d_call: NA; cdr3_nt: TGCGCCAGCAGTGAGGGATGGCCAGGCCTTGCAACTAATGAAAAACTGTTTTTT; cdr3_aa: CASSEGWPGLATNEKLFF
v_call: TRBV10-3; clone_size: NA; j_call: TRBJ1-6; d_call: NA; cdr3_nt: TGTGCCATCAGGGACTCCGGGACCGCCAGTAATTCACCCCTCCACTTT; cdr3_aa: CAIRDSGTASNSPLHF
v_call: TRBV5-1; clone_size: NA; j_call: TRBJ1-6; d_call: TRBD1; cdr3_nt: TGCGCCAGCAGTTTTTCCCGGACAGGGGATTCACCCCTCCACTTT; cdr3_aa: CASSFSRTGDSPLHF
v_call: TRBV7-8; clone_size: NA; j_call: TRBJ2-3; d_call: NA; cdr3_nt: TGTGCCAGCAGCCCACGTACTAGGGGTACAGATACGCAGTATTTT; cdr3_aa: CASSPRTRGTDTQYF
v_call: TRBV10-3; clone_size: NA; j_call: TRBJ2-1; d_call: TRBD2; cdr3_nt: TGTGCCATCAGTGGATCCGCTAGCGGGAGTTTATCCTACAATGAGCAGTTCTTC; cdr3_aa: CAISGSASGSLSYNEQFF
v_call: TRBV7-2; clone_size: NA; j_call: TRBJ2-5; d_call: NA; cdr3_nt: TGTGCCAGCAGCTCCCCGCCGGAGACCCAGTACTTC; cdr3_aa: CASSSPPETQYF
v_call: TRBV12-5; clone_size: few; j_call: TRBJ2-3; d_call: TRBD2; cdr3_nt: TGTGCTAGTGGTCGGACTAGCGGGAGGCCCGGCACAGATACGCAGTATTTT; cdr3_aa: CASGRTSGRPGTDTQYF
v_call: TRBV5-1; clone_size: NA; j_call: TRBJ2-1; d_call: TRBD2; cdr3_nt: TGCGCCAGCCAGCGGGATACCCCGTTTAGCTCCTACAATGAGCAGTTCTTC; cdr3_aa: CASQRDTPFSSYNEQFF
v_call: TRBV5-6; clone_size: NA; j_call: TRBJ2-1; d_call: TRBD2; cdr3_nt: TGTGCCAGCAGCTTGGGGACTAGCGTATACAATGAGCAGTTCTTC; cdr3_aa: CASSLGTSVYNEQFF
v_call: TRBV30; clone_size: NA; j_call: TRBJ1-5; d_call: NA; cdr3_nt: TGTGCCTGGAGTGTTGGGTCCAATCAGCCCCAGCATTTT; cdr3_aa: CAWSVGSNQPQHF
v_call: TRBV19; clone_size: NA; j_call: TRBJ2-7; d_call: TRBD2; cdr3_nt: TGTGCCAGTAGTGACCTCGCTAGCGGTGGGAACTACGAGCAGTACTTC; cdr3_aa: CASSDLASGGNYEQYF
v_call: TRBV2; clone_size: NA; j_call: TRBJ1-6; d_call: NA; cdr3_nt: TGTGCCAGCAGCTGGACAGAAAATTCACCCCTCCACTTT; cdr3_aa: CASSWTENSPLHF
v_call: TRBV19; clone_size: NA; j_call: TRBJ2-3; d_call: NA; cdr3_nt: TGTGCCAGTAGTCCCCGCGTCGATACGCAGTATTTT; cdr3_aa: CASSPRVDTQYF
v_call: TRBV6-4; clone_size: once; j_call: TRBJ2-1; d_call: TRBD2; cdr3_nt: TGTGCCAGCAGTCAGACTAGCGGTTCCTACAATGAGCAGTTCTTC; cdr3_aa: CASSQTSGSYNEQFF
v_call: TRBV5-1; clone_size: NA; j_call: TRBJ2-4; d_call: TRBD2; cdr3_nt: TGCGCCAGCAGCTATCGGACTAGCAGGTCCAAAAACATTCAGTACTTC; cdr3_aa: CASSYRTSRSKNIQYF
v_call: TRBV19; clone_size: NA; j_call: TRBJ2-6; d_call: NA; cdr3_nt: TGTGCCAGTAGTATAGTTAGATCCTCTGGGGCCAACGTCCTGACTTTC; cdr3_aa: CASSIVRSSGANVLTF
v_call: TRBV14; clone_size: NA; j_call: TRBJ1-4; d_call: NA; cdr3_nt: TGTGCCAGCAGCTCGGGAGGGTATGGCGAAAAACTGTTTTTT; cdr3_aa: CASSSGGYGEKLFF
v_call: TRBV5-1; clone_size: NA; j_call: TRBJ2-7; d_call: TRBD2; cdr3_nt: TGCGCCAGCAGCTTGGGCCCACCGACTAGCGGGAAATCCTACGAGCAGTACTTC; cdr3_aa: CASSLGPPTSGKSYEQYF
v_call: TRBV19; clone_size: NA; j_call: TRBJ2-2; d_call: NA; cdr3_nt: TGTGCCAGTAGTATCGGATTTACCGGGGAGCTGTTTTTT; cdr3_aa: CASSIGFTGELFF
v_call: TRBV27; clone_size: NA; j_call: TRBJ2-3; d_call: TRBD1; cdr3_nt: TGTGCCAGCAGTCCCGGGACAGGGGGCACAGATACGCAGTATTTT; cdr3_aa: CASSPGTGGTDTQYF
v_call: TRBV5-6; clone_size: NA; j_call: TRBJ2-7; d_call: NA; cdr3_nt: TGTGCCAGCAGCTTTTCGGCAGGGGGGTACGAGCAGTACTTC; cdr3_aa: CASSFSAGGYEQYF
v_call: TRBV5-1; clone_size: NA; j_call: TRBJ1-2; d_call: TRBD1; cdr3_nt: TGCGCCAGCAGCTTGGCCCCGGGACAGTCTTATGGCTACACCTTC; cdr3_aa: CASSLAPGQSYGYTF
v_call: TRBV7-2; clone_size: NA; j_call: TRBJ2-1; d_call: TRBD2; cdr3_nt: TGTGCCAGCAGCTTACAGGCTAGCGGGAGGGGTAATGAGCAGTTCTTC; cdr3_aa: CASSLQASGRGNEQFF
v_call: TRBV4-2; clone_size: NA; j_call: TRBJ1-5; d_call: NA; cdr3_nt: TGTGCCAGCAGCCCTGGGGGCACCGATCAGCCCCAGCATTTT; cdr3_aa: CASSPGGTDQPQHF
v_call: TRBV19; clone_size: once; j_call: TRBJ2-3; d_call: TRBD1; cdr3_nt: TGTGCCAGTAGTATAGTCTTAGACAGGGAGCAGTATTTT; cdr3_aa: CASSIVLDREQYF
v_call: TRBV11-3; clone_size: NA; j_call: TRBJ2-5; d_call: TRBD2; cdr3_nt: TGTGCCAGCAGCTACGGGACTAGTGAAGAGACCCAGTACTTC; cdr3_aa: CASSYGTSEETQYF
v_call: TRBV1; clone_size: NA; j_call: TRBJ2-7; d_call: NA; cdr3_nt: TGCACCAGCAGGTTAGACTGGCGATTGAAACACGAGCAGTACTTC; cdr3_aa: CTSRLDWRLKHEQYF
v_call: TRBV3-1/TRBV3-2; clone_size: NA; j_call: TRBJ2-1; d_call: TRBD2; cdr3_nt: TGTGCCAGCAGCCCGTGGACTAGCGGGACCGGGAGCAATGAGCAGTTCTTC; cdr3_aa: CASSPWTSGTGSNEQFF
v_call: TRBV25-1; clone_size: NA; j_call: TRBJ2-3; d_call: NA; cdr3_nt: TGTGCCAGCAGTGAGGTCCGAGGGCACCTCACAGATACGCAGTATTTT; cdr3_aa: CASSEVRGHLTDTQYF
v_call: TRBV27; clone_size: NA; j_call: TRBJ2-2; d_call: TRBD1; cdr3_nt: TGTGCCAGCAGTACGGAGCCGGGACAGTCCACCGGGGAGCTGTTTTTT; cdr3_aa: CASSTEPGQSTGELFF
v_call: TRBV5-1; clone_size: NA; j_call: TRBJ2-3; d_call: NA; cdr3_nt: TGCGCCAGCAGCTTGAGGGGTCTTGGGACAGATACGCAGTATTTT; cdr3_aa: CASSLRGLGTDTQYF
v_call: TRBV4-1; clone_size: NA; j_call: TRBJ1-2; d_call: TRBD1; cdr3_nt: TGCGCCAGCAGCCATGGGACAGGGGAGGGCTACACCTTC; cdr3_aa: CASSHGTGEGYTF
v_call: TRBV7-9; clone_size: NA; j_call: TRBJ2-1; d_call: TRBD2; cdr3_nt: TGTGCCAGCAGCAATGGGACTAGCGGGAGTTTTAATGAGCAGTTCTTC; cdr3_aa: CASSNGTSGSFNEQFF